What follows describes a single TCR beta chain. The data were taken from a study of cytomegalovirus exposure and HLA in healthy donors. The CDR3 is made up of 15 amino acids. CDR1 is MDHEN, CDR2 SYDVKM, per germline. V lost 6 bases to trimming and J lost 3 bases, with 16 bases between them. The PCR ran on 60 Vbeta and 13 Jbeta primers. The method was immunoSEQ multiplex PCR; TCRdb's version includes in-frame clones alone and lacks a portion of them. Of 150,000 or so clones listed, 80% are singletons. The rearrangement joins TRBV28 to TRBJ2-3, with D maybe TRBD2 (6 bases). This clonotype was sampled from a woman in her 40s in good health and CMV-seronegative. The material sequenced was PBMCs. The CDR3 reads CASRILNSGTDTQYF. CDR3 bases: TGTGCCAGCAGGATACTCAACAGCGGGACAGATACGCAGTATTTT. The full variable domain, with the rest looked up from reference TRBV28 and TRBJ2-3, is DVKVTQSSRYLVKRTGEKVFLECVQDMDHENMFWYRQDPGLGLRLIYFSYDVKMKEKGDIPEGYSVSREKKERFSLILESASTNQTSMYLCASRILNSGTDTQYFGPGTRLTVL.